This T cell receptor beta chain was sequenced during a study of a mutant IDH1 vaccine in newly diagnosed glioma. Whole-study context: Before enrollment, the patients had been treated with radiotherapy alone, temozolomide alone, or both together. Most of them had received both.

The V gene's germline CDR1 is SGHNT and CDR2 YYREEE (reference sequence). Trimming pared 2 bases from V and 4 bases from J, leaving 13 bases between. The CDR3 has 15 residues. Time point reported: baseline, week 1 (first vaccination visit). Stated treatment: pre-vaccination baseline after standard-of-care therapy. Donors' newly diagnosed IDH1-mutant WHO grade 3 or 4 astrocytomas lacked nuclear ATRX. Profiled with immunoSEQ multiplex PCR; TCRdb holds only in-frame clones, not every one. The sample has 95,000 to 100,000 clones; approximately 90% are singletons. This clone was detected a few times. This clonotype was obtained from a woman aged 45-60 years with glioma. The gene calls are TRBV5-4 and TRBJ2-4; a possible D gene is TRBD2 (6 bases). The input for sequencing was PBMCs, taken from a glioma patient treated with radiotherapy, temozolomide or both. CDR3: CASSFGGVPKNIQYF. The DNA of the CDR3 is TGTGCCAGCAGCTTCGGCGGGGTACCAAAAAACATTCAGTACTTC.